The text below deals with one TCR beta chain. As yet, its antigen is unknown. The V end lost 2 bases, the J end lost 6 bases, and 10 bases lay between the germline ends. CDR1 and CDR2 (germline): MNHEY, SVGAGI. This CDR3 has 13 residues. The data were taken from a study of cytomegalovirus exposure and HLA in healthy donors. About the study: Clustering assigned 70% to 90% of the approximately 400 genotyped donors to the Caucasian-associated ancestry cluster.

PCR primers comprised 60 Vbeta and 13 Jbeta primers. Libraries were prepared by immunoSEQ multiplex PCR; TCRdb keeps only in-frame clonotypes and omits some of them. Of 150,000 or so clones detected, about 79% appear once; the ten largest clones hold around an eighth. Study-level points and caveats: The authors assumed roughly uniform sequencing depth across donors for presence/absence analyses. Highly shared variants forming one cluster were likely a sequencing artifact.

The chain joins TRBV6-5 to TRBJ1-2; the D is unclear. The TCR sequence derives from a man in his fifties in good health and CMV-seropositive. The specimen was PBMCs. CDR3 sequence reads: CASSYAGRDGYTF. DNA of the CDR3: TGTGCCAGCAGTTACGCGGGGAGGGATGGCTACACCTTC.